These 4 T cell receptor beta chains were sequenced from one sample in a study of blood T cells in healthy people across ages. A second about 7 to 11 cycle PCR used barcoded and J-beta primers. TCRdb recomputed calls from the 5' RACE reads with MiXCR, one row per CDR3 protein. The sample lists about 1.7 million distinct CDR3 sequences; approximately 30% were seen once. Input material: blood. Every receptor here comes from a woman aged 25 to 39 in good health.

This clonotype was seen many times. J is TRBJ1-2 and V is TRBV7-2, with TRBD1 identical over 12 bases. The CDR3 covers 17 residues. Per the germline V gene, CDR1 is SGHTA and CDR2 is FQGNSA. The V gene end was trimmed by 5 bases and the J gene end by 1 base; junction bases not matched to a gene: 8. CDR3: CASSLSGTGGLNYGYTF. Here the CDR3 DNA reads TGTGCCAGCAGCCTATCGGGGACAGGGGGCCTTAACTATGGCTACACCTTC.

V usage is TRBV5-6 and J usage is TRBJ1-5; 9 bases align to TRBD1. Germline lookup yields CDR1 SGHDT and CDR2 YYEEEE. The CDR3 extends over 14 amino acids. Germline trimming cut 4 bases from V and 7 bases from J; bases unmatched to any gene: 6. CDR3 sequence (DNA): TGTGCCAGCAGCGAAGGACAGGGGATGCAGCCCCAGCATTTT. Translating gives CASSEGQGMQPQHF. The whole variable domain, filled in from reference TRBV5-6 and TRBJ1-5, reads DAGVTQSPTHLIKTRGQQVTLRCSPKSGHDTVSWYQQALGQGPQFIFQYYEEEERQRGNFPDRFSGHQFPNYSSELNVNALLLGDSALYLCASSEGQGMQPQHFGDGTRLSIL.

V gene TRBV18 combines with J gene TRBJ2-2; D is ambiguous. CDR3 length: 14 amino acids. V lost 0 bases to trimming and J lost 6 bases, with 8 bases between them. Germline lookup yields CDR1 KGHSH and CDR2 LQKENI. The CDR3 DNA sequence: TGTGCCAGCTCACCACCGGTGATGGCCGGGGAGCTGTTTTTT. Encoded protein: CASSPPVMAGELFF.

The chain links TRBV11-2 to TRBJ1-2; D ambiguous. Per the germline V gene, CDR1 is SGHAT and CDR2 is FQNNGV. V dropped 4 bases and J dropped 7 bases, with 16 bases sitting between them. The CDR3 contains 14 residues. CDR3 DNA: TGTGCCAGCAGCTGCAGTGGAGATATAACTGGCTACACCTTC. Its protein product is CASSCSGDITGYTF.